The source of this TCR beta chain is a study of OX40 agonist ivuxolimab in advanced cancers. The CDR3 length is 16 residues. The V and J ends lost 5 bases and 8 bases, in that order; junction bases with no gene match: 13. Germline V gives CDR1 MNHEY, CDR2 SMNVEV (reference sequence). Clones were sequenced by immunoSEQ multiplex PCR, and TCRdb holds only the in-frame ones, with some missing. The sample includes around 40,000 clones, 75% to 90% of them seen just once. The receptor was derived from an adult with an advanced solid tumor such as melanoma, head and neck, liver or kidney cancer. The source material was CD4+ or CD8+ T cells sorted from blood, sampled in a trial of the OX40 agonist ivuxolimab. The chain has TRBV27 and TRBJ1-4; TRBD1 aligns across 8 bases. The CDR3 is CASSRGTGIKGEKLFF. The CDR3 DNA sequence: TGTGCCAGCAGTCGGGGGACAGGCATTAAGGGGGAAAAACTGTTTTTT.